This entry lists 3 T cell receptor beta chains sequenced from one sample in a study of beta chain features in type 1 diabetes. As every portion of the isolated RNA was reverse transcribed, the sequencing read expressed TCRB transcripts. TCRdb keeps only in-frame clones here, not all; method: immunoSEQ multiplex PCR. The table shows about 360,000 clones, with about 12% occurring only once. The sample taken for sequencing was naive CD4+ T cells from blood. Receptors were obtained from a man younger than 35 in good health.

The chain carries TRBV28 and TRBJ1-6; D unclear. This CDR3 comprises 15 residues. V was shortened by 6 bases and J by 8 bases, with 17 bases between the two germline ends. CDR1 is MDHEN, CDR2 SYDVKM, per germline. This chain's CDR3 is CASSRPSGNDSPLHF. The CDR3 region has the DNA TGTGCCAGCAGCCGCCCGTCCGGGAACGATTCACCCCTCCACTTT.

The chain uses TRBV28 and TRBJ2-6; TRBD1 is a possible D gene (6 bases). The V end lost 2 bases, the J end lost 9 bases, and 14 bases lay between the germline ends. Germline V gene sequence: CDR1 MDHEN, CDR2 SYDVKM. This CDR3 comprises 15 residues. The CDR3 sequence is CASSLIPDRSNVLTF. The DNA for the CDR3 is TGTGCCAGCAGTTTAATCCCGGACAGAAGCAACGTCCTGACTTTC.

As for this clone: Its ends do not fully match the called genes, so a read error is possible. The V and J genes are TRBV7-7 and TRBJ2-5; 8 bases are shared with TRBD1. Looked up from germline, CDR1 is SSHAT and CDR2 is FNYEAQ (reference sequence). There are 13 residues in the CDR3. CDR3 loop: CASSRQGRETQYF. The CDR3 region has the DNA TGTGCTAGCAGCCGACAGGGGCGAGAGACCCAGTACTTC.